These 30 T cell receptor beta chains share one sample of origin, sequenced in a study of T cells in Graves' hyperthyroidism and ophthalmopathy. TCR beta CDR3 regions were amplified from RNA. When the TCR CDR3 underwent first-round RT-PCR, the HTBI primer set was used. In TCRdb, the multiplex PCR reads were re-called with MiXCR into one record per CDR3 protein. The data show 620,000 or so distinct CDR3 sequences, roughly 15% seen once. Sequenced input: blood. The receptors shown here come from a woman in her 50s with Graves' ophthalmopathy.

The table lists this clonotype with a few counts. The chain carries TRBV20-1 and TRBJ2-4, with D maybe TRBD2 (6 bases). V lost 0 bases, J lost 0 bases, and 12 bases lay in between. This CDR3 has 16 amino acids. Germline V gives CDR1 DFQATT, CDR2 SNEGSKA (reference sequence). The CDR3 here is CSARDLASLAKNIQYF. As DNA, the CDR3 is TGCAGTGCTAGAGATCTAGCGTCCCTAGCCAAAAACATTCAGTACTTC.

At least ten counts were recorded for this clonotype. This rearrangement joins TRBV20-1 to TRBJ2-1; D is possibly TRBD2 (5 bases). Trimming removed 3 bases at V and 8 bases at J, with 17 bases between. CDR1 DFQATT and CDR2 SNEGSKA come from the germline V gene (reference sequence). This CDR3 contains 14 residues. CDR3: CSASWAGPSDEQFF. The CDR3 nucleotides read TGCAGTGCTAGCTGGGCGGGTCCTTCTGATGAGCAGTTCTTC.

This clonotype was seen many times. This rearrangement joins TRBV5-1 to TRBJ2-4; 11 bases agree with TRBD2. Unmatched junction bases numbered 9, after V lost 2 bases and J lost 8 bases. CDR1 and CDR2 (germline): SGHRS, YFSETQ. This CDR3 has 16 residues. CDR3 in DNA: TGCGCCAGCAGCTTACTAGCGGGAGTCAAAGCTGACATTCAGTACTTC. This gives the protein CASSLLAGVKADIQYF.

The table lists this clonotype with many counts. The rearrangement links TRBV10-3 to TRBJ2-7, with D possibly being TRBD1 (6 bases). The germline V gene has CDR1 ENHRY and CDR2 SYGVKD. The CDR3 extends over 14 amino acids. The V end was cut by 6 bases, the J end by 4 bases, with 16 bases between. The CDR3 coding sequence is TGTGCCATCAGACCTACAGGGTTTGGTTACGAGCAGTACTTC. Translating gives CAIRPTGFGYEQYF.

This clonotype was picked up many times. The chain carries TRBV3-1 and TRBJ2-4; TRBD2 agrees at 11 bases. The germline CDR1 and CDR2 sequences are LGHDT and YNNKEL (reference sequence). This CDR3 contains 16 residues. V dropped 4 bases and J dropped 7; count of bases not matched to a gene: 9. For the CDR3, the DNA is TGTGCCAGCAGCCTAAACATACTAGCGGGAGAGAACATTCAGTACTTC. It translates to CASSLNILAGENIQYF.

This clonotype was observed many times. The V and J genes are TRBV27 and TRBJ2-3, with a possible D match to TRBD1 (5 bases). Between the trimmed V and J ends, which lost 1 base and 1 base, there was a span of 9 bases. This CDR3 contains 15 residues. Germline CDR1 and CDR2: MNHEY and SMNVEV (reference sequence). The CDR3 DNA sequence: TGTGCCAGCAGTTTATGGTCACAGGGCACAGATACGCAGTATTTT. Amino acid sequence: CASSLWSQGTDTQYF.

There are many counts of this clonotype. The chain carries TRBV29-1 and TRBJ2-1; TRBD2 aligns across 7 bases. V lost 4 bases to trimming and J lost 6 bases; unmatched junction nucleotides: 9. Per germline, CDR1 SQVTM and CDR2 ANQGSEA. The CDR3 loop spans 14 amino acids. The CDR3 nucleotides are TGCAGCGTTGTCCTTCGGGTAGCGGGCAATGAGCAGTTCTTC. Translation: CSVVLRVAGNEQFF.

About this clonotype: Since a much larger clone is just one base distant, this may be a read error. The rearrangement links TRBV12-3 or TRBV12-4 to TRBJ2-3; 10 nucleotides agree with TRBD2. This CDR3 is built from 18 residues. V lost 4 bases, J lost 2 bases, and 12 bases stayed unmatched. The CDR3 spells CASSYGLAGVGPTDTQYF. The CDR3 nucleotides are TGTGCCAGCAGTTACGGGCTAGCGGGAGTAGGGCCCACAGATACGCAGTATTTT.

This clonotype showed up just a few times. The J gene is TRBJ2-2, the V gene TRBV9, with 7 nucleotides matching TRBD1. V dropped 5 bases and J dropped 11; count of bases not matched to a gene: 6. The CDR3 has 12 residues. CDR1 is SGDLS, CDR2 YYNGEE, per germline. The CDR3 here is CASRAGTDELFF. In nucleotides, the CDR3 is TGTGCCAGCAGAGCTGGGACAGACGAGCTGTTTTTT.

This clonotype was detected ten times or more. The chain recombines TRBV7-2 with TRBJ2-1; 10 nucleotides line up with TRBD1. With V trimmed by 2 bases and J by 1 base, 2 bases remained unmatched. Germline CDR1 and CDR2: SGHTA and FQGNSA. CDR3 length: 16 residues. In DNA, the CDR3 is TGTGCCAGCAGCTTATGGACAGGGGGATCCTACAATGAGCAGTTCTTC. Amino acid sequence: CASSLWTGGSYNEQFF.

This clonotype was counted a few times. The chain has TRBV7-2 and TRBJ2-2; D gene uncertain. The CDR3 has 15 residues. V lost 3 bases and J 7 bases, leaving 15 bases between the germline ends. Germline-derived CDR1 and CDR2 are SGHTA and FQGNSA. The CDR3 spells CASSFGDSSFGELFF. The DNA for the CDR3 is TGTGCCAGCAGCTTCGGAGACTCCTCTTTCGGGGAGCTGTTTTTT.

This clonotype was counted many times. This chain uses TRBV28 with TRBJ1-2; D perhaps matches TRBD1 (6 bases). Trimming took 6 bases from V and 3 from J, leaving 14 bases between them. CDR1 and CDR2 from the germline V gene are MDHEN and SYDVKM. CDR3 length: 14 amino acids. DNA of the CDR3: TGTGCCAGCAGCCAAAATACAGGGTACTATGGCTACACCTTC. Translating gives CASSQNTGYYGYTF.

The chain couples TRBV7-8 to TRBJ2-5; D is perhaps TRBD2 (5 bases). The CDR3 is 15 residues long. V lost 2 bases and J 2 bases, leaving 12 bases between the germline ends. Germline CDR1 is SGHVS and CDR2 is FQNEAQ. CDR3 region: CASSLRRTRQETQYF. The CDR3 DNA is TGTGCCAGCAGCTTACGGAGGACCAGACAAGAGACCCAGTACTTC.

This clonotype was seen many times. This rearrangement joins TRBV2 to TRBJ2-7; 11 bases match TRBD2. V dropped 7 bases and J dropped 2; count of bases not matched to a gene: 10. Germline CDR1 SNHLY, CDR2 FYNNEI. The CDR3 totals 16 residues. CDR3 DNA: TGTGCCAGCATTATGACTAGCGGGAAGGATCCCTACGAGCAGTACTTC. It translates to CASIMTSGKDPYEQYF.

This clonotype was seen repeatedly, ten times or more. V gene TRBV18 combines with J gene TRBJ2-1; 7 bases map to TRBD1. CDR1 and CDR2 (germline): KGHSH, LQKENI. J lost 8 bases, V lost 4 bases, and 11 bases had no gene match. There are 15 residues in the CDR3. CDR3 in amino acids: CASSQYNRQGDEQFF. In DNA form, the CDR3 reads TGTGCCAGCTCACAGTACAACCGCCAGGGGGATGAGCAGTTCTTC.

This clonotype was seen many times. The rearrangement links TRBV11-1 to TRBJ2-5; 8 bases line up with TRBD1. This CDR3 has 15 amino acids. The ends lost 5 bases at V and 2 bases at J; junction bases unmatched: 7. Germline CDR1 reads SGHAT; CDR2 reads FQDESV (reference sequence). Written as DNA, the CDR3 is TGTGCCAGCAGCAGAACACAGGGGGTTCAAGAGACCCAGTACTTC. Protein sequence: CASSRTQGVQETQYF.

This clonotype has at least ten counts. The J gene is TRBJ2-5, the V gene TRBV18, with D unresolved. Germline V gives CDR1 KGHSH, CDR2 LQKENI. The CDR3 runs 16 residues. The V gene lost 1 base and the J gene lost 2 bases, with 14 bases spanning the gap. The CDR3 is CASSPLGEGIQETQYF. The CDR3 coding sequence is TGTGCCAGCTCACCACTTGGCGAAGGGATACAAGAGACCCAGTACTTC.

This clonotype was found a few times. The chain uses TRBV7-2 and TRBJ1-1; TRBD1 agrees at 7 bases. Losses at the gene ends were 5 bases for V and 5 bases for J; bases not matched to a gene: 8. This CDR3 contains 14 residues. Germline V CDR1 and CDR2: SGHTA, FQGNSA. The CDR3 is CASSPGQKGTEAFF. DNA of the CDR3: TGTGCCAGCAGCCCGGGACAGAAGGGGACTGAAGCTTTCTTT.

The chain combines TRBV19 with TRBJ2-1; TRBD2 matches at 14 bases. The CDR3 runs 15 residues. The V and J ends lost 6 bases and 8 bases, in that order; junction bases with no gene match: 6. Germline CDR1 and CDR2: LNHDA and SQIVND (reference sequence). The CDR3 DNA reads TGTGCCAGTAGGCCCGGGACTAGCGGGAGCTATGAGCAGTTCTTC. This gives the protein CASRPGTSGSYEQFF.

This clonotype was seen ten or more times. The chain carries TRBV14 and TRBJ2-7, with D perhaps TRBD1 or TRBD2 (5 bases each). The germline gives CDR1 SGHDN, CDR2 FVKESK. The CDR3 has 17 amino acids. The V end lost 0 bases, the J end lost 4 bases, and 19 bases lay between the germline ends. CDR3 DNA sequence: TGTGCCAGCAGCCAAGAGGGTCTGGGGGTGCTCGGATACGAGCAGTACTTC. This translates into CASSQEGLGVLGYEQYF.

The table lists this clonotype with a count of one. The V call is TRBV10-3, the J call TRBJ1-5, with a possible D match to TRBD1 (5 bases). The CDR3 is 16 amino acids. V was clipped by 5 bases and J by 0 bases, with 14 bases between them. Germline CDR1 reads ENHRY; CDR2 reads SYGVKD. The CDR3 is CAISPDRDYSNQPQHF. Written as DNA, the CDR3 is TGTGCCATCAGTCCTGACAGAGATTATAGCAATCAGCCCCAGCATTTT.

A note on this clonotype: A single base separates this from a much larger clone, so it may be a read error. V is TRBV6-1 and J is TRBJ1-2; a possible D gene is TRBD1 (6 bases). Germline CDR1 reads MNHNS; CDR2 reads SASEGT. The CDR3 loop spans 15 amino acids. CDR3 protein: CASSIASGQGYGYAF. CDR3 coding DNA: TGTGCCAGCAGTATCGCTTCGGGACAAGGCTATGGCTACGCCTTC.

In the case of this clonotype: One end of the junction fails to match germline, which may point to a read error. This chain links TRBV5-5 with TRBJ1-5; no firm D call. The CDR3 has 14 residues. The germline CDR1 and CDR2 sequences are SGHKS and YYEKEE (reference sequence). The CDR3 DNA is TGTGCCAGCAGCCCAATCCCGGAAAATCAGCTCCAGCATTTT. It yields the protein CASSPIPENQLQHF.

There are many counts of this clonotype. The rearrangement links TRBV18 to TRBJ1-1; D ambiguous. This CDR3 has 15 residues. Trimming left V 3 bases short and J 12 bases short, with 23 bases between. From germline, CDR1 is KGHSH and CDR2 LQKENI. The CDR3 spells CASSPTTDGLKWSFF. CDR3 nucleotides: TGTGCCAGCTCACCTACTACAGACGGACTGAAGTGGTCTTTCTTT.

This clonotype was observed many times. The CDR3 DNA reads as TGTGCCAGCAGTTTAGGTGGGTCTTCGAATCAGCCCCAGCATTTT. Protein sequence: CASSLGGSSNQPQHF. This chain uses TRBV12-3 or TRBV12-4 with TRBJ1-5; D uncertain. Trimming removed 1 base at V and 4 bases at J, with 11 bases between. The CDR3 runs 15 residues.

The chain joins TRBV27 to TRBJ2-5, with 8 bases that match TRBD2. The CDR3 is 14 residues long. J was trimmed by 3 bases and V by 5 bases; bases with no gene match: 5. The germline V gene has CDR1 MNHEY and CDR2 SMNVEV (reference sequence). This CDR3 reads CASSGGTREETQYF. The CDR3 DNA follows: TGTGCCAGCAGTGGAGGGACTAGGGAAGAGACCCAGTACTTC.

This clonotype turned up a few times. A much larger clone sits a single nucleotide away, making a read error possible. The genes are TRBV27 and TRBJ2-2; 14 positions agree with TRBD2. The CDR3 loop spans 18 amino acids. The germline V gene has CDR1 MNHEY and CDR2 SMNVEV (reference sequence). Written as DNA, the CDR3 is TGTGTCAGCAGTTTCCGGGGACTAGCGGGGGCGAACACCGGGGAGCTGTTTTTT. Its translation is CVSSFRGLAGANTGELFF.

This clonotype was recorded many times. This rearrangement joins TRBV29-1 to TRBJ2-5; the D call may be TRBD1 or TRBD2 (5 bases each). The CDR3 length is 12 residues. CDR1 is SQVTM, CDR2 ANQGSEA, per germline. The ends were cut back, 6 bases at V and 5 bases at J, with 13 bases in the middle. CDR3 residues: CSVRTEGETQYF. In DNA form, the CDR3 reads TGCAGCGTAAGGACTGAGGGGGAGACCCAGTACTTC.

This clonotype has just a few counts. The chain recombines TRBV29-1 with TRBJ2-7; 9 bases align to TRBD2. Per the germline V gene, CDR1 is SQVTM and CDR2 is ANQGSEA. V was clipped by 7 bases and J by 2 bases; unmatched bases: 6. The length of the CDR3 is 13 residues. Here the CDR3 DNA reads TGCAGCGCCATAGCGGGAGAAACCTACGAGCAGTACTTC. Its translation: CSAIAGETYEQYF.

In its sample, this clonotype was seen many times. The rearrangement uses TRBV28 and TRBJ2-7, with 7 bases lining up with TRBD2. CDR1 and CDR2 (germline): MDHEN, SYDVKM. V was clipped by 7 bases and J by 0 bases; unmatched bases: 18. The CDR3 is 18 amino acids. The CDR3 nucleotides are TGTGCCAGCACCACCGAGCGGGAAGGAAACTATCTCTCCTACGAGCAGTACTTC. Translation gives CASTTEREGNYLSYEQYF.